What follows describes a single TCR beta chain. This sample was included in a study of T cell changes during pregnancy in multiple sclerosis. The protocol was immunoSEQ multiplex PCR, while the TCRdb copy is restricted to in-frame clones and leaves out a portion. The table lists around 40,000 clones, around 90% of them singletons. Germline-derived CDR1 and CDR2 are MNHEY and SVGAGI. This CDR3 comprises 14 residues. Trimming stripped 1 base from V and 6 bases from J, with 12 bases between. This TCR derives from a female donor in good health, enrolled as a control in a pregnancy study. The material was CD4+ T cells from peripheral blood mononuclear cells, obtained after pregnancy. The chain has TRBV6-5 and TRBJ1-2; tentatively, D is TRBD1 (6 bases). The CDR3, as DNA: TGTGCCAGCAGTTACTTGGGGGCCAGGCATGGCTACACCTTC. Translated: CASSYLGARHGYTF.